What follows describes a single T cell receptor beta chain. Its antigen remains unidentified. The record has no base qualities; no much larger clone is one base away. Libraries were built with the immunoSEQ multiplex PCR assay. For the multiplex PCR, a mixture combining 60 forward primers for TCR Vbeta segments and 13 reverse primers for TCR Jbeta segments was used. Amplification of the CDR3 region of rearranged TCR beta genes was performed with a multiplex PCR assay on genomic DNA. The Illumina HiSeq System was used to sequence the amplified TCR beta libraries as 87-base-pair reads. Concerning the study's data processing: A later analysis counted approximately 76 million unique TCR beta chains across the 650 to 700 repertoires, and 10 million to 12 million of these chains were shared by at least two donors. Raw reads were error-corrected and collapsed into unique sequences by a nearest-neighbor algorithm in which closely related sequences were merged to remove PCR and sequencing errors. To assign V, D and J gene segments, CDR3 sequences were aligned to IMGT reference sequences. For a sequence to be retained, a match of at least six nucleotides to both a V gene segment and a J gene segment was required. Rearrangements were classified as productive when the CDR3 lacked stop codons and remained in frame with V and J, and all other rearrangements were classified as non-productive. CDR3 was defined by IMGT convention, running from the second conserved V-encoded cysteine to the conserved J-encoded phenylalanine. The earlier analysis of 500 to 750 of the donors excluded any sequence lacking an unambiguous match to a single V gene segment. In an earlier analysis of approximately 550 of the donors, V segments were called functional above 56.7% productive rearrangements and were called segregating when the between-donor standard deviation exceeded 5%. A statistical classification framework was developed to diagnose cytomegalovirus status using the catalog of TCR beta chain sequences. In a later analysis, TCR nucleotide sequences were compared against IMGT/GENE-DB human TR gene sequences so that V and J genes could be assigned. In a later analysis, CDR3 sequences and most-parsimonious VDJ recombination scenarios were assigned using the TCRdist pipeline. In a later analysis, every TCR beta chain was defined by the combination of its CDR3 amino acid sequence and its V-gene family, and reads without a unique V-gene family were dropped. To address suspected cross-contamination and a sequencing artifact, a later analysis removed a few hundred highly shared, low-generation-probability nucleotide sequences. In a later analysis, a clonal expansion index for each public chain was calculated from normalized within-repertoire ranks of inferred template counts. In a later analysis, generation probabilities were computed with a VDJ recombination model fitted to out-of-frame rearrangements, and the resulting probabilities were checked against IGoR. In a later analysis, hypergeometric tests were used to score TCR-TCR, TCR-HLA and TCR-CMV co-occurrence, with a repertoire-size bias correction applied to TCR pairs. To estimate false discovery rates, a later analysis permuted the HLA or CMV assignments 20 times. A later analysis grouped co-occurring TCRs with DBSCAN, adding TCRdist sequence similarity when clustering within HLA-allele-positive subsets. Co-occurrence clustering excluded repertoires with fewer than 30,000 or more than 120,000 public chains, plus five with anomalous nucleotide sharing. Held by TCRdb, this immuneACCESS table contains in-frame sequences only and omits some clones. Under half of the omission traces to an unresolved V gene where checked; the cause of the rest is unknown. V and J calls and clone size are given by that table; D and trimming were obtained from the DNA. Counted in this sample were roughly 80,000 clones; around four fifths of them appeared once. The ten largest clones represent 6.2% of the sample.

The cohort comprised more than 550 healthy bone marrow donors. Cohort members were all nominally healthy when sampled, although unrecorded immune exposures were likely present. The donor was CMV seropositive and was included in the group of approximately 310 seropositive cohort members. Every donor gave a peripheral blood sample, and the peripheral blood mononuclear cells from that sample were used for TCR beta sequencing. Genomic DNA was extracted from the blood cell samples with the Qiagen DNeasy Blood Extraction Kit. These data originate in a study of cytomegalovirus exposure and HLA in healthy donors (dated 2017 in TCRdb). Concerning the study at large: An earlier analysis of several hundred of the donors reported roughly 300 Gb of sequence data and 100 million to 140 million unique TCR beta sequences from about 179 million T cells. The study used immunosequencing to profile the T cell repertoires of some 600 subjects and linked those repertoires to cytomegalovirus serostatus. Every discovery cohort repertoire had been produced on one sequencing platform. A separate validation cohort of about 110 different subjects was used in addition to the roughly 670-subject first cohort. Genome-wide SNP genotypes for about three fifths of the 666 donors were used in a later genetic analysis, which treated that subset as a discovery cohort. Approximately 330 gigabases of sequencing data and 91 million or so unique TCR sequences made up an early release that covered around 640 HLA-typed donors. In an earlier analysis of a few hundred of the donors, high-throughput TCR beta sequencing was used to judge whether each TCR beta V gene segment behaved as functional or pseudogenic. Because of strong linkage in the cohort, four to six DR-DQ haplotypes were treated as single units for association and clustering. Of the roughly 400 genotyped donors, about 84% fell in the genetic ancestry cluster associated with self-reported Caucasian donors. The number of donors typed differed by locus, with about 620-630 for A, B, C, DRB1 and DQB1, around 500 for DQA1, some 570 for DPA1, and around 460 for DPB1. In the later analysis, no new phenotypic data were used to find candidate immune exposures; instead, reliance was placed on TCR beta sequences and their occurrence across donors. Donor age, sex, ethnicity and CMV serostatus were collected together with the repertoire data. The study combined high-throughput TCR immunosequencing, statistical association of individual TCRs with disease status, and machine learning to predict cytomegalovirus infection status. The study aimed to test whether cataloging public T cell receptors could reveal signatures of past pathogen exposure. Across 398 genotyped donors of the cohort, an average of about 250,000 unique TCR beta nucleotide sequences per donor were sequenced, and around 19% of those sequences were non-productive. A later analysis re-examined previously published TCR beta repertoires from more than 550 donors and added high-resolution HLA genotyping to investigate patterns of TCR occurrence. HLA typing included class I and class II loci at four-digit resolution. Broader findings and caveats from the paper: When HLA alleles, especially DR and DQ, strongly co-occurred, TCR associations were difficult to assign to individual alleles. Correlated functional status among segregating V segments might reflect linkage disequilibrium, but an unknown experimental factor could not be ruled out. Roughly uniform sequencing depth across donors was assumed in presence/absence analyses, although this assumption may not hold. It was suggested by the authors that the approach could potentially be generalized to other disease states and immunological phenotypes. A further reported finding was that TCR beta sequences accurately predicted the HLA-A and HLA-B alleles for most subjects in the first cohort. Cytomegalovirus status was reported to be diagnosed by the classifier with high specificity and sensitivity in both the original and validation cohorts. A cluster of highly shared sequence variants was judged likely to be a technical artifact of the sequencing pipeline. In an earlier analysis of approximately 590 of the donors, most TCR beta V segments were observed in productive rearrangements about 87% or about 30% of the time, broadly matching IMGT annotations. Several of the top co-occurrence clusters appeared to be linked to parvovirus B19, influenza, CMV and Epstein-Barr virus, according to a later analysis. In a later genetic analysis, a missense DCLRE1C variant was associated with V-gene and J-gene trimming of TCR beta chains, and the association was replicated in an independent cohort. In a later analysis, more than 15,000 TCR beta sequences were associated with specific HLA alleles at a false discovery rate of 0.05. A later analysis found that most CMV-associated TCR beta chains appeared HLA-restricted, with HLA associations seemingly driven largely by CMV exposure. Immune exposure information for the cohort was limited to CMV serostatus. This cohort had only TCR beta chains sequenced, and the lack of alpha or paired-chain data limited which features could be detected. The study listed approximately 150 TCR beta chains as associated with cytomegalovirus. A later analysis found that HLA-associated TCR beta chains were more clonally expanded and had lower generation probabilities than equally common non-associated chains. Compared with the roughly 670-donor mean, donors in an Asian-associated ancestry cluster had fewer N-insertions in productive TCRs, according to a later genetic analysis. The 87-base-pair reads could not distinguish some IMGT-functional V segments, including TRBV6-2 and TRBV6-3, so those segments were excluded. A few of the identified cytomegalovirus-associated TCR beta chains were confirmed in vitro to be specific for cytomegalovirus antigens. Because HLA typing was unavailable for some donors at each locus, only the typed subset was used in association tests. Most TCR sequences were observed very rarely across donors, whereas some public TCRs were present in many individuals. About 17 rarely observed V segments, including chromosome 9 orphons, were excluded from the earlier analysis of just under 600 of the donors because counts were too low. In a later analysis, TCR association rates were found to vary across HLA loci, with the most associated TCRs seen for DRB1 alleles and the fewest for HLA-C alleles.

For this chain, trimming is 5 bases at the V end and 6 bases at the J end, and the number of junction bases without a gene match is 10. The CDR3 covers 16 residues, taking in both the cysteine and the phenylalanine. Just CDR3 DNA is preserved here, 48 bases in frame from base 1. In the germline V gene, CDR1 corresponds to SNHLY and CDR2 to FYNNEI. The sequencing input was PBMCs. The receptor chain draws on TRBV2 and TRBJ2-1; 10 bases in the junction line up with TRBD1. The clonotype was recovered from a woman aged 45 to 65 in good health and CMV-seropositive. This receptor carries the CDR3 CASSYQTGGLSNEQFF. The sequenced DNA: TGTGCCAGCAGTTACCAGACAGGGGGCCTTTCCAATGAGCAGTTCTTC.